The present TCR beta chain was sequenced within a study of human T cells and chemical hapten exposure listed by TCRdb under 2021. With respect to the entire study: For sensitization, 2% DPC in acetone was applied to an approximately 2 cm by approximately 2 cm area of upper inner arm skin. Throughout the approximately 22-week study period, patients were also given weekly therapeutic DPC doses on the scalp. Patch tests used Finn chambers with 0.01% DPC on the upper back, scored after 6 days by International Contact Dermatitis Research Group standards. The mostly female patient cohort included alopecia areata with under or over 50% scalp involvement, alopecia totalis and alopecia universalis. Libraries were pooled for sequencing, and per-sample TCR yields varied mainly because of small differences in library volumes within the pool. In alopecia patients, the study followed how the peripheral blood TCR repertoire changed in vivo over primary and secondary sensitization to diphenylcyclopropenone (DPC), a hapten. Patient blood was sampled pre-sensitization (week 0) and at 2, 6 and about 24 weeks after DPC sensitization. For TCR sequencing, blood came from approximately 29 alopecia patients at anywhere from one to four time points (pre-sensitization, 2, 6 and 24 weeks).

Comment on this clonotype: The specificity of this receptor is unknown. One base away there is no much larger clone; base qualities are not given.

The library was produced with RACE. Sequenced on a NextSeq 500. During library preparation, unique molecular identifiers were attached to individual cDNA molecules so that TCRs could be counted in a quantitative, reproducible way. For every blood RNA sample, sequencing covered both the TCR alpha and TCR beta chains. In the authors' own workflow: Samples had a median of about 96,000 TCRs, with a range from roughly 23,224 to 700,000. The Decombinator software suite was used to annotate V, J and CDR3 in the TCR reads. Every sample was subsampled to the same number of TCRs (28,000) for the PS versus PT1 abundance plots. Expanded TCRs were defined as absent before sensitization and observed at least eight times at the 2-week time point. The public reads were quality trimmed at Q25 with fastp and then assembled into clones with MiXCR by TCRdb, keeping productive beta chains. Records with the same CDR3 protein are collapsed into one entry carrying the most frequent genes and DNA. In this record, the V and J calls reflect TCRdb's handling and not the investigators' own analysis. The sample has 75,000 to 90,000 distinct CDR3 sequences on record, 12% of them singletons. In total, the top ten clones hold about 3.5% of the sample.

V is cut by 4 bases and J by 4 bases, and the space between the germline ends is 14 bases. The CDR3, cysteine through phenylalanine, is 15 amino acids long. Here the CDR3 DNA is all that survives: 45 bases in frame from base 1. The germline V gene supplies CDR1 MGHRA and CDR2 YSYEKL. Findings and caveats that apply to the study as a whole: Compared with pre-sensitization or healthy control sets, expanded TCRs formed significantly more large CDR3 similarity clusters, which is consistent with antigen-driven responses. The number of PT1 expanded TCRs positively correlated with patch test score, significant at thresholds 8, 16 and 32 but not 4. All patients had alopecia, a presumed autoimmune disease, so their immune response might differ from that of healthy individuals. Repeated subsampling changed both the strength of the expansion versus patch-test correlation and the threshold at which that correlation became significant. The number of TCRs above 1 in 1000 frequency did not change with DPC sensitization; there was no evidence of global repertoire structure alterations.

The label giving this sample's time point can be read as: patch test 1, 2 weeks after DPC sensitization. The treatment or condition label of this sample denotes: therapeutic diphenylcyclopropenone sensitization with weekly scalp DPC. At every patch-test visit, the blood draw took place before the patch test was put on. Patients were eligible if aged 18 to 70, diagnosed with alopecia and judged suitable for DPC therapy, and pregnant patients were excluded. Unfractionated whole blood was collected in Tempus Blood RNA tubes, and total RNA was extracted from that blood. This material consisted of whole blood, taken in connection with sensitization to the hapten diphenylcyclopropenone (DPC). This chain joins TRBV4-1 to TRBJ1-5; no D segment can be confidently identified. The TCR comes from a woman aged 60-75 years with alopecia areata. Some clones in this sample may be carry-over from other donors' samples. The nucleotide sequence is TGCGCCAGCAGCCCCTCCTCGGGAGTGAATCAGCCCCAGCATTTT. The resulting protein is CASSPSSGVNQPQHF.